One and the same sample provided the 28 T cell receptor beta chains below, sequenced in a study of identical twins. TCRdb reprocessed the 5' RACE reads with MiXCR, giving one entry per CDR3 protein. The repertoire holds around 550,000 distinct CDR3 sequences, roughly 15% seen once, with about 0.4% in the top ten. These data are also associated with another study on yellow fever vaccine responses in identical twins.

Sequenced input: CD4+ T cells sorted from blood. The receptors shown here come from a woman aged 18-29 years in good health.

A few counts support this clonotype. The J gene is TRBJ2-3, the V gene TRBV7-9, with D maybe TRBD1 (6 bases). Germline CDR1 is SEHNR and CDR2 is FQNEAQ (reference sequence). This CDR3 contains 15 residues. V lost 4 bases and J 3 bases, leaving 14 bases between the germline ends. This CDR3 is CASSSRDKGTDTQYF. DNA of the CDR3: TGTGCCAGCAGCTCCCGGGACAAAGGAACAGATACGCAGTATTTT.

This clonotype was detected many times. This chain links TRBV3-1 with TRBJ1-1, with D tentatively TRBD1 (6 bases). CDR1 is LGHDT and CDR2 is YNNKEL in the germline V gene (reference sequence). The CDR3 is 14 residues long. V was clipped by 0 bases and J by 8 bases, with 13 bases between them. The CDR3 sequence is CASSQDEGRGEAFF. CDR3 sequence (DNA): TGTGCCAGCAGCCAAGATGAGGGCAGGGGAGAAGCTTTCTTT.

The V and J genes are TRBV5-1 and TRBJ1-5; D is unclear. The CDR3 runs to 13 residues. V was trimmed by 0 bases and J by 9 bases, leaving 10 bases between them. CDR1 and CDR2 (germline): SGHRS, YFSETQ. The CDR3 spells CASSLDGLGPQHF. In DNA, the CDR3 is TGCGCCAGCAGCTTGGACGGATTGGGGCCCCAGCATTTT.

The chain joins TRBV11-3 to TRBJ2-1; TRBD2 might be the D (5 bases). Germline CDR1 and CDR2: SGHNT and YENEEA. Trimming removed 5 bases from V and 3 bases from J, with 14 bases in between. The length of the CDR3 is 15 residues. As DNA, the CDR3 is TGTGCCAGCAGCCACCGGGGTTATAACTACAATGAGCAGTTCTTC. Amino acids: CASSHRGYNYNEQFF. Looking up the rest from reference TRBV11-3 and TRBJ2-1 gives the full variable domain: EAGVVQSPRYKIIEKKQPVAFWCNPISGHNTLYWYLQNLGQGPELLIRYENEEAVDDSQLPKDRFSAERLKGVDSTLKIQPAELGDSAVYLCASSHRGYNYNEQFFGPGTRLTVL.

CDR3 DNA: TGTGCCAGCTCAGGAGGTGCGGATAGCGGGGCGCTTTACAATGAGCAGTTCTTC. It yields the protein CASSGGADSGALYNEQFF. V gene TRBV18 combines with J gene TRBJ2-1; 8 bases align to TRBD2. Germline CDR1 KGHSH, CDR2 LQKENI. The ends lost 5 bases at V and 4 bases at J; junction bases unmatched: 16. The CDR3 is 18 amino acids.

The chain recombines TRBV6-1 with TRBJ1-1; D gene uncertain. The CDR3 totals 12 residues. V was cut by 6 bases and J by 4 bases, with 9 bases left in between. Germline loops: CDR1 MNHNS, CDR2 SASEGT. The CDR3 DNA reads as TGTGCCAGCAGCGAACTGGTCACTGAAGCTTTCTTT. As protein: CASSELVTEAFF.

The genes are TRBV18 and TRBJ2-5; D is tentatively TRBD1 or TRBD2 (5 bases each). The CDR3 has 14 residues. The germline V gene encodes CDR1 KGHSH and CDR2 LQKENI. V was shortened by 3 bases and J by 5 bases, with 13 bases between the two germline ends. CDR3 DNA: TGTGCCAGCTCACCGGGTAAGGGACGGGAGACCCAGTACTTC. This translates into CASSPGKGRETQYF.

The chain has TRBV5-6 and TRBJ1-2; D unresolved. CDR3 length equals 14 residues. The V gene lost 0 bases and the J gene lost 0 bases, with 6 bases spanning the gap. Germline V gene data show CDR1 as SGHDT and CDR2 as YYEEEE. CDR3 amino acids: CASSLGRTNYGYTF. CDR3 coding DNA: TGTGCCAGCAGCTTGGGTAGAACTAACTATGGCTACACCTTC.

The rearrangement links TRBV5-1 to TRBJ2-7; 10 bases are a match to TRBD2. The CDR3 loop spans 15 amino acids. V shed 0 bases and J 7 bases; nucleotides not matched to a gene: 7. Germline CDR1 SGHRS, CDR2 YFSETQ. The CDR3 sequence: CASSLGSSGSWEQYF. CDR3 nucleotides: TGCGCCAGCAGCTTGGGGTCTAGCGGGAGTTGGGAGCAGTACTTC.

This clonotype was seen many times. The chain carries TRBV29-1 and TRBJ2-2; no clear D gene. The CDR3 is 15 residues long. With 4 bases removed from V and 0 bases from J, the gap between germline ends came to 12 bases. CDR1 SQVTM and CDR2 ANQGSEA come from the germline V gene. The CDR3 loop is CSVGVGNTNTGELFF. CDR3 bases: TGCAGCGTTGGGGTGGGAAATACGAACACCGGGGAGCTGTTTTTT.

CDR3 sequence: CASSFRTSGSSYEQYF. CDR3 coding DNA: TGTGCCAGCAGCTTCCGGACTAGCGGGAGCTCCTACGAGCAGTACTTC. This rearrangement joins TRBV7-8 to TRBJ2-7; TRBD2 matches 13 bases. This CDR3 contains 16 residues. CDR1 and CDR2 (germline): SGHVS, FQNEAQ. J lost 0 bases, V lost 3 bases, and 2 bases had no gene match.

This clonotype was detected many times. The chain joins TRBV12-3 or TRBV12-4 to TRBJ2-5; 8 bases are a match to TRBD2. The length of the CDR3 is 17 residues. Trimming removed 5 bases from V and 2 bases from J; junction bases left unmatched: 13. The CDR3 DNA follows: TGTGCCAGCAGTCTCTCCCGCGGGGGGATTATTCAAGAGACCCAGTACTTC. This translates into CASSLSRGGIIQETQYF.

This clonotype was seen ten or more times. The V gene is TRBV4-1, the J gene TRBJ1-5; TRBD1 is a possible D gene (5 bases). Trimming shortened V by 4 bases and J by 6 bases, and 10 bases separated the two germline ends. This CDR3 spans 13 amino acids. In germline, CDR1 is MGHRA, CDR2 YSYEKL. For the CDR3, the DNA is TGCGCCAGCAGCCTTATACAGGCTCAGCCCCAGCATTTT. Amino acids: CASSLIQAQPQHF.

This clonotype was counted only a few times. This chain links TRBV7-2 with TRBJ2-1, with a tentative D call TRBD1 (6 bases). The ends were cut back, 1 base at V and 6 bases at J, with 10 bases in the middle. The CDR3 extends over 14 amino acids. Germline V gene data show CDR1 as SGHTA and CDR2 as FQGNSA. The CDR3 sequence: CASSLVQGVNEQFF. For the CDR3, the DNA is TGTGCCAGCAGCTTAGTACAGGGTGTCAATGAGCAGTTCTTC. The complete variable domain, with remaining parts taken from reference TRBV7-2 and TRBJ2-1, reads GAGVSQSPSNKVTEKGKDVELRCDPISGHTALYWYRQSLGQGLEFLIYFQGNSAPDKSGLPSDRFSAERTGGSVSTLTIQRTQQEDSAVYLCASSLVQGVNEQFFGPGTRLTVL.

The chain has TRBV25-1 and TRBJ2-4, with TRBD1 matching 9 bases. The ends lost 3 bases at V and 2 bases at J; junction bases unmatched: 5. Germline V lookup: CDR1 MGHDK, CDR2 SYGVNS. CDR3 length equals 16 residues. The CDR3 reads CASSDTGGATKNIQYF. CDR3 DNA sequence: TGTGCCAGCAGTGACACAGGGGGCGCAACCAAAAACATTCAGTACTTC.

V is TRBV20-1 and J is TRBJ1-1; D is possibly TRBD1 (5 bases). Germline V gene sequence: CDR1 DFQATT, CDR2 SNEGSKA (reference sequence). The CDR3 is 14 residues long. The V and J ends lost 5 bases and 2 bases respectively, with 15 bases between them. CDR3 amino acids: CSARGGTSNTEAFF. CDR3 nucleotide sequence: TGCAGTGCTCGGGGGGGGACGTCTAACACTGAAGCTTTCTTT.

In its sample, this clonotype was seen a few times. V and J are TRBV27 and TRBJ2-7; TRBD2 agrees at 10 bases. The CDR3 is 16 residues long. Germline CDR1 MNHEY, CDR2 SMNVEV (reference sequence). V shed 0 bases, J shed 1 base, and the junction held 3 bases outside the gene matches. This chain's CDR3 is CASSLSGSGGSYEQYF. For the CDR3, the DNA is TGTGCCAGCAGTTTATCGGGTAGCGGGGGGTCCTACGAGCAGTACTTC.

This clonotype was seen more than once but under ten times. V gene TRBV12-3 or TRBV12-4 combines with J gene TRBJ2-5; possibly TRBD2 for D (6 bases). CDR3 length: 11 amino acids. V lost 4 bases and J lost 9, with 9 bases in between. The chain's CDR3 is CASSSASAQYF. The CDR3 bases are TGTGCCAGCAGTTCGGCTAGCGCCCAGTACTTC.

DNA of the CDR3: TGTGCCAGCAGCTTTGGGGACAGAATAGACAATGAGCAGTTCTTC. The encoded protein is CASSFGDRIDNEQFF. The V call is TRBV5-6, the J call TRBJ2-1; TRBD1 aligns across 7 bases. The CDR3 totals 15 residues. J lost 5 bases, V lost 2 bases, and 7 bases had no gene match. Per germline, CDR1 SGHDT and CDR2 YYEEEE.

The V and J genes are TRBV7-8 and TRBJ2-7, with D perhaps matching TRBD1 or TRBD2 (5 bases each). Between the trimmed V and J ends, which lost 3 bases and 5 bases, there was a span of 20 bases. Germline CDR1 reads SGHVS; CDR2 reads FQNEAQ. This CDR3 spans 16 amino acids. DNA of the CDR3: TGTGCCAGCAGCTTGGTACCGGGACCGGGTGTCGACGAGCAGTACTTC. This encodes CASSLVPGPGVDEQYF.

The V and J genes are TRBV7-2 and TRBJ1-1; no reliable D call. Trimming removed 5 bases from V and 5 bases from J, with 15 bases in between. The germline CDR1 and CDR2 sequences are SGHTA and FQGNSA. The length of the CDR3 is 14 residues. CDR3 region: CASSPTVLETEAFF. CDR3 nucleotide sequence: TGTGCCAGCAGCCCGACGGTGTTGGAGACTGAAGCTTTCTTT.

The chain links TRBV15 to TRBJ2-3, with D unclear. Germline V gene lookup returns CDR1 LNHNV and CDR2 YYDKDF (reference sequence). The V end was cut by 3 bases, the J end by 2 bases, with 6 bases between. The CDR3 is 13 residues long. The CDR3 coding sequence is TGTGCCACCAGCAGGGGGAACACAGATACGCAGTATTTT. Translated, it gives CATSRGNTDTQYF.

This clonotype turned up a few times. V is TRBV29-1 and J is TRBJ1-2, with 9 nucleotides matching TRBD1. Germline lookup yields CDR1 SQVTM and CDR2 ANQGSEA. CDR3 length equals 14 residues. V gave up 5 bases and J gave up 8 bases; unmatched junction bases: 12. The CDR3 loop reads CSVYGTHRGQGYTF. CDR3 sequence (DNA): TGCAGCGTTTATGGCACCCACAGGGGGCAAGGCTACACCTTC.

The J gene is TRBJ2-5, the V gene TRBV5-8, with TRBD1 identical over 7 bases. V lost 6 bases to trimming and J lost 2 bases; unmatched junction nucleotides: 10. Germline CDR1 reads SGHTS; CDR2 reads YDEGEE. This CDR3 region has 15 residues. The CDR3, as DNA: TGTGCCAGCACCAAGGGGACAGACTTACAAGAGACCCAGTACTTC. Translation: CASTKGTDLQETQYF.

The rearrangement joins TRBV6-1 to TRBJ1-2; no definite D call. Trimming took 6 bases from V and 2 from J, leaving 13 bases between them. There are 14 residues in the CDR3. Germline V gene sequence: CDR1 MNHNS, CDR2 SASEGT. CDR3 protein: CASRVSMLNYGYTF. CDR3 coding DNA: TGTGCCAGCAGAGTTAGTATGTTGAACTATGGCTACACCTTC.

The CDR3 here is CASSLVGTDQETQYF. CDR3 nucleotide sequence: TGCGCCAGCAGCTTGGTAGGGACAGACCAAGAGACCCAGTACTTC. The rearrangement joins TRBV5-1 to TRBJ2-5; 7 bases map to TRBD1. V gave up 0 bases and J gave up 0 bases; unmatched junction bases: 2. This CDR3 has 15 amino acids. Per the germline V gene, CDR1 is SGHRS and CDR2 is YFSETQ.

This chain connects TRBV7-3 to TRBJ1-5; the match to TRBD1 covers 10 bases. This CDR3 comprises 14 residues. The junction had 4 bases not matched to a gene; V was cut back by 5 bases and J by 6 bases. Germline CDR1 SGHTA, CDR2 FQGTGA. CDR3 coding DNA: TGTGCCAGCAGCCAGACAGGGGGCAGTCAGCCCCAGCATTTT. This encodes CASSQTGGSQPQHF.

CDR3 amino acids: CASSKRTGPTMNTEAFF. The CDR3 region has the DNA TGCGCCAGCAGCAAACGGACAGGGCCAACCATGAACACTGAAGCTTTCTTT. The rearrangement uses TRBV5-1 and TRBJ1-1, with TRBD1 matching over 8 bases. CDR1 is SGHRS, CDR2 YFSETQ, per germline. This CDR3 contains 17 residues. Trimming cost V 4 bases and J 0 bases; bases outside gene matches: 11. The full variable domain, completed using reference TRBV5-1 and TRBJ1-1, is KAGVTQTPRYLIKTRGQQVTLSCSPISGHRSVSWYQQTPGQGLQFLFEYFSETQRNKGNFPGRFSGRQFSNSRSEMNVSTLELGDSALYLCASSKRTGPTMNTEAFFGQGTRLTVV.